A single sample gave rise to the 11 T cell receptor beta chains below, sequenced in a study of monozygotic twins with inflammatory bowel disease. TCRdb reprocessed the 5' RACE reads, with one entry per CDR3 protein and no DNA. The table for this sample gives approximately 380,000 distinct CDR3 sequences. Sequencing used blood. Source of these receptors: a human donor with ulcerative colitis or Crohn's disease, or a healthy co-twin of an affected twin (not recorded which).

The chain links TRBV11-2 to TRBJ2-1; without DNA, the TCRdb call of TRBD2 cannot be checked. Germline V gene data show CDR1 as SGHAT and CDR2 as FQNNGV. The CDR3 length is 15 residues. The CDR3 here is CASSLDPTSGGTRFF.

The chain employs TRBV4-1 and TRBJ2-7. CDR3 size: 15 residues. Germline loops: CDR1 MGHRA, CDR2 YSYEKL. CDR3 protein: CASSLSSSLSYEQYF.

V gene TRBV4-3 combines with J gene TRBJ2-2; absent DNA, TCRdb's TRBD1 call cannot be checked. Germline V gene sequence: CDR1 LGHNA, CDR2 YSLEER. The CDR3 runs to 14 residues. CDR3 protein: CASTRGGPPGELFF.

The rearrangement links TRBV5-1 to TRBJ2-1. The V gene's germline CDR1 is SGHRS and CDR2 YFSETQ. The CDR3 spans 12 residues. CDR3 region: CASSLALTEQFF.

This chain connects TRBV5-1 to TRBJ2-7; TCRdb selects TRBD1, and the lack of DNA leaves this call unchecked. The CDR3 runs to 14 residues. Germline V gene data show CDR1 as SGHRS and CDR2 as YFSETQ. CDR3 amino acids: CASSPGGAGGEQYF.

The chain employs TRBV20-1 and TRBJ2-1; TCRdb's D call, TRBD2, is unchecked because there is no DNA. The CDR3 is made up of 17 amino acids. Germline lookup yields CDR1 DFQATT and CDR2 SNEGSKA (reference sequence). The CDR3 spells CSASPSGVKRTYNEQFF.

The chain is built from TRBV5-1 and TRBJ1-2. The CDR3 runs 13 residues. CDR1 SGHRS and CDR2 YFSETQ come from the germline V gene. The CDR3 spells CASSLGGENGYTF. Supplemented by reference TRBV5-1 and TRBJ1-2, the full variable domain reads KAGVTQTPRYLIKTRGQQVTLSCSPISGHRSVSWYQQTPGQGLQFLFEYFSETQRNKGNFPGRFSGRQFSNSRSEMNVSTLELGDSALYLCASSLGGENGYTFGSGTRLTVV.

CDR3 region: CASNRLESSYNSPLHF. The V call is TRBV4-2, the J call TRBJ1-6. The germline CDR1 and CDR2 sequences are LGHNA and YNFKEQ. This CDR3 contains 16 residues.

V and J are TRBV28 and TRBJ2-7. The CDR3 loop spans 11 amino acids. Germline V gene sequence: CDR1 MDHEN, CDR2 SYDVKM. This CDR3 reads CASSLLYEQYF.

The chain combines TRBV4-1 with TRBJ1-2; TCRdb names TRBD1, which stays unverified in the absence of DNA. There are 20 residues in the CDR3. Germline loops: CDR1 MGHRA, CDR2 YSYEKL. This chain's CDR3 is CASSQDSLISSFYGGSGYTF.

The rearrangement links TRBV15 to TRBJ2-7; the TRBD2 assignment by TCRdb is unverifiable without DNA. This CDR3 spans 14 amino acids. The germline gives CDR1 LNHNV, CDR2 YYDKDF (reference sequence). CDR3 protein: CATSRGDYSYEQYF. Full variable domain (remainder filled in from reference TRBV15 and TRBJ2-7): DAMVIQNPRYQVTQFGKPVTLSCSQTLNHNVMYWYQQKSSQAPKLLFHYYDKDFNNEADTPDNFQSRRPNTSFCFLDIRSPGLGDTAMYLCATSRGDYSYEQYFGPGTRLTVT.